A single sample gave rise to the 25 T cell receptor beta chains below, sequenced in a study of T cell responses to AZD1222 COVID-19 vaccine. Libraries were prepared by immunoSEQ multiplex PCR; TCRdb keeps only in-frame clonotypes and omits some of them. The sample consists of 180,000 or so clones, about 93% of them appearing once. The starting material was peripheral blood, obtained 28 days after the second AZD1222 dose. These receptors were taken from an adult who received the AZD1222 COVID-19 vaccine.

The sample holds one count of this clone. This chain connects TRBV7-9 to TRBJ2-2; D is possibly TRBD1 (5 bases). This CDR3 spans 13 amino acids. Trimming cost V 4 bases and J 7 bases, with 10 bases left between them. Germline CDR1 and CDR2: SEHNR and FQNEAQ (reference sequence). The DNA of the CDR3 is TGTGCCAGCAGCTCTGCAGGGATCGGGGAGCTGTTTTTT. As protein: CASSSAGIGELFF.

The chain is built from TRBV5-4 and TRBJ1-2; tentative D call: TRBD1 (6 bases). Trimming removed 3 bases at V and 0 bases at J, with 9 bases between. The CDR3 runs to 14 residues. The germline gives CDR1 SGHNT, CDR2 YYREEE (reference sequence). The CDR3 DNA follows: TGTGCCAGCAGCTCCGGGACAACTAACTATGGCTACACCTTC. Translation: CASSSGTTNYGYTF.

V is TRBV7-2 and J is TRBJ1-1; possible D gene TRBD1, 5 bases. Germline V gene sequence: CDR1 SGHTA, CDR2 FQGNSA. The CDR3 consists of 13 residues. V gave up 5 bases and J gave up 0 bases, with 7 bases separating them. The CDR3 DNA reads as TGTGCCAGCAGCGGGGGTGTGAACACTGAAGCTTTCTTT. It is translated as CASSGGVNTEAFF.

The CDR3 protein is CATKEGLSYGYTF. In DNA, the CDR3 is TGTGCCACCAAGGAGGGGCTTTCCTATGGCTACACCTTC. The genes are TRBV6-5 and TRBJ1-2, with D perhaps matching TRBD1 (5 bases). The germline gives CDR1 MNHEY, CDR2 SVGAGI. V was clipped by 10 bases and J by 4 bases, with 16 bases between them. CDR3 length: 13 residues.

The J gene is TRBJ1-5, the V gene TRBV27; 7 nucleotides match TRBD1. Germline V lookup: CDR1 MNHEY, CDR2 SMNVEV (reference sequence). The CDR3 runs to 14 residues. V lost 6 bases and J lost 4; bases outside the gene matches: 6. The CDR3 here is CASRGPGQNQPQHF. The CDR3 region has the DNA TGTGCCAGCAGGGGGCCGGGACAGAATCAGCCCCAGCATTTT.

The table lists this clone with a few counts. The V and J genes are TRBV2 and TRBJ2-1; 11 bases fit TRBD2. The CDR3 spans 16 residues. The V segment lost 3 bases and the J segment 4 bases; nucleotides outside the gene matches: 5. Germline CDR1 reads SNHLY; CDR2 reads FYNNEI. In DNA, the CDR3 is TGTGCCAGCAGTGACAGACTAGCGGGGTTGTACAATGAGCAGTTCTTC. The encoded protein is CASSDRLAGLYNEQFF.

The chain recombines TRBV6-5 with TRBJ1-1; possibly TRBD1 for D (5 bases). Germline CDR1 is MNHEY and CDR2 is SVGAGI. Between the trimmed V and J ends, which lost 11 bases and 4 bases, there was a span of 20 bases. The CDR3 is 14 amino acids. The CDR3: CAGHGASSSTEAFF. As DNA, the CDR3 is TGTGCCGGGCACGGGGCTTCGTCTTCCACTGAAGCTTTCTTT.

This sequence joins TRBV19 and TRBJ2-7; TRBD1 is a possible D gene (6 bases). This CDR3 has 13 residues. V dropped 3 bases and J dropped 7 bases, with 13 bases sitting between them. Germline V gene sequence: CDR1 LNHDA, CDR2 SQIVND (reference sequence). The DNA of the CDR3 is TGTGCCAGTAGTATTAGTCCAGGGGTGGAGCAGTACTTC. Translation: CASSISPGVEQYF.

V and J are TRBV4-1 and TRBJ1-2; D call uncertain. CDR3 length: 14 amino acids. Germline-derived CDR1 and CDR2 are MGHRA and YSYEKL. Trimming stripped 2 bases from V and 4 bases from J, with 11 bases between. The CDR3 coding sequence is TGCGCCAGCAGCCAATCTGGCGAGGGCTATGGCTACACCTTC. As protein: CASSQSGEGYGYTF.

This clone was recorded only once. The chain joins TRBV7-3 to TRBJ1-5; 8 bases match TRBD1. From germline, CDR1 is SGHTA and CDR2 FQGTGA. This CDR3 is 14 amino acids long. The trim removed 5 bases at V and 5 bases at J, leaving 5 bases unmatched. CDR3 loop: CASSDRGSDQPQHF. The CDR3 DNA follows: TGTGCCAGCAGCGACAGGGGATCCGATCAGCCCCAGCATTTT.

The chain carries TRBV5-1 and TRBJ1-1; no clear D. Deletions cut 1 base from V and 1 base from J, with 5 bases between. This CDR3 spans 13 amino acids. Per the germline V gene, CDR1 is SGHRS and CDR2 is YFSETQ. CDR3 in amino acids: CASSLIANTEAFF. As DNA, the CDR3 is TGCGCCAGCAGCTTGATAGCGAACACTGAAGCTTTCTTT.

The chain recombines TRBV12-3 or TRBV12-4 with TRBJ1-1, with D uncertain. V shed 5 bases and J shed 0 bases, with 7 bases lying between them. This CDR3 is built from 13 residues. The CDR3, as DNA: TGTGCCAGCAGTCTGCAGCTGAACACTGAAGCTTTCTTT. It yields the protein CASSLQLNTEAFF.

The rearrangement joins TRBV19 to TRBJ2-1; D is uncertain. The V end lost 6 bases, the J end lost 6 bases, and 6 bases lay between the germline ends. Germline CDR1 and CDR2: LNHDA and SQIVND (reference sequence). CDR3 length equals 11 residues. This CDR3 reads CASRFINEQFF. The DNA of the CDR3 is TGTGCCAGTAGGTTCATCAATGAGCAGTTCTTC.

The V and J genes are TRBV27 and TRBJ2-5, with D perhaps TRBD1 or TRBD2 (5 bases each). Germline lookup yields CDR1 MNHEY and CDR2 SMNVEV (reference sequence). The CDR3 consists of 13 residues. Trimming removed 3 bases from V and 5 bases from J, with 10 bases in between. CDR3 loop: CASSFIWGETQYF. The DNA for the CDR3 is TGTGCCAGCAGTTTTATTTGGGGGGAGACCCAGTACTTC.

This clone was recorded only once. The gene calls are TRBV2 and TRBJ1-1; tentative D call: TRBD1 (5 bases). Trimming removed 6 bases from V and 9 bases from J, with 29 bases in between. The germline V gene has CDR1 SNHLY and CDR2 FYNNEI. This CDR3 has 17 residues. DNA of the CDR3: TGTGCCAGCAGGGCTGCGACAGTTACCCACTGGGCTAAAAAAGCTTTCTTT. The encoded protein is CASRAATVTHWAKKAFF.

This sequence joins TRBV19 and TRBJ1-2, with D possibly being TRBD1 (5 bases). The CDR3 consists of 16 residues. Trimming removed 6 bases at V and 0 bases at J, with 17 bases between. CDR1 and CDR2 from the germline V gene are LNHDA and SQIVND (reference sequence). CDR3 bases: TGTGCCAGTAGCCGCACAGGCCCTTCCCCTAACTATGGCTACACCTTC. As protein: CASSRTGPSPNYGYTF.

This clone was counted once. The chain combines TRBV6-5 with TRBJ2-7; TRBD1 matches at 7 bases. The CDR3 loop spans 13 amino acids. V lost 9 bases to trimming and J lost 4 bases; unmatched junction nucleotides: 9. The germline gives CDR1 MNHEY, CDR2 SVGAGI. The CDR3 is CASKQGTIYEQYF. The CDR3 region has the DNA TGTGCCAGTAAACAGGGGACGATATACGAGCAGTACTTC.

This sequence joins TRBV5-6 and TRBJ1-2, with 8 bases fitting TRBD1. Germline V gene sequence: CDR1 SGHDT, CDR2 YYEEEE. The CDR3 runs to 14 residues. V lost 0 bases, J lost 7 bases, and 5 bases stayed unmatched. The CDR3 sequence: CASSLAVDRAGYTF. CDR3 bases: TGTGCCAGCAGCTTGGCCGTGGACAGGGCTGGCTACACCTTC.

The chain joins TRBV24-1 to TRBJ1-1; 8 bases align to TRBD1. V trimming: 3 bases; J trimming: 7 bases; junction bases outside the gene matches: 12. There are 16 residues in the CDR3. Germline V gene sequence: CDR1 KGHDR, CDR2 SFDVKD. The CDR3 sequence: CATSDRRDRRPHEAFF. CDR3 DNA: TGTGCCACCAGTGATCGCCGGGACAGGAGGCCTCATGAAGCTTTCTTT.

J is TRBJ1-3 and V is TRBV30; D remains unclear. This CDR3 contains 12 residues. The V end lost 5 bases, the J end lost 0 bases, and 5 bases lay between the germline ends. Germline lookup yields CDR1 GTSNPN and CDR2 SVGIG (reference sequence). CDR3 bases: TGTGCCTGGGGGTTCTCTGGAAACACCATATATTTT. Protein product: CAWGFSGNTIYF.

The V and J genes are TRBV3-1 (or the pseudogene TRBV3-2) and TRBJ2-1; TRBD1 is a possible D gene (5 bases). Trimming left V 4 bases short and J 1 base short, with 23 bases between. Per the germline V gene, CDR1 is LGHDT and CDR2 is YNNKEL (reference sequence). The CDR3 has 19 amino acids. The CDR3 nucleotides are TGTGCCAGCAGCCCGAGACCAGGGCAGGATCATTATTCCTACAATGAGCAGTTCTTC. As protein: CASSPRPGQDHYSYNEQFF.

The rearrangement joins TRBV4-1 to TRBJ1-6, with D hard to call. The CDR3 has 22 residues. Germline assignment: CDR1 MGHRA and CDR2 YSYEKL. V dropped 0 bases and J dropped 0 bases, with 24 bases sitting between them. CDR3: CASSQDPMRFRIRSSYNSPLHF. In nucleotides, the CDR3 is TGCGCCAGCAGCCAAGACCCCATGCGGTTCAGGATTAGGAGCTCCTATAATTCACCCCTCCACTTT.

This rearrangement joins TRBV19 to TRBJ1-6, with unresolved D. The CDR3 is made up of 15 amino acids. Germline V CDR1 and CDR2: LNHDA, SQIVND (reference sequence). Trimming pared 5 bases from V and 7 bases from J, leaving 15 bases between. The CDR3 protein is CASSSASPLNSPLHF. The CDR3 DNA reads as TGTGCCAGTAGTTCGGCCAGCCCCCTCAATTCACCCCTCCACTTT.

This clone was seen only once. The chain carries TRBV9 and TRBJ2-5; TRBD2 agrees at 10 bases. CDR1 and CDR2 from the germline V gene are SGDLS and YYNGEE. V was clipped by 3 bases and J by 5 bases; unmatched bases: 10. CDR3 length: 16 amino acids. Here the CDR3 reads CASSEQIAGGQETQYF. CDR3 DNA sequence: TGTGCCAGCAGCGAACAAATAGCGGGGGGCCAGGAGACCCAGTACTTC.

J is TRBJ2-3 and V is TRBV5-4, with TRBD1 matching 9 bases. V shed 4 bases and J 0 bases; nucleotides not matched to a gene: 6. Germline loops: CDR1 SGHNT, CDR2 YYREEE (reference sequence). CDR3 size: 16 residues. Here the CDR3 reads CASSLDRGGSTDTQYF. The CDR3 nucleotides read TGTGCCAGCAGCCTGGACAGGGGCGGCAGCACAGATACGCAGTATTTT.